Shown below are 25 T cell receptor beta chains from a single sample sequenced in a study of blood T cells in healthy people across ages. PCR was performed a second time for about 7 to 11 cycles using a sample-barcoded 5' primer and a J-beta primer mix. TCRdb independently ran MiXCR on the 5' RACE reads; one entry per CDR3 protein. The sample includes under 2,000,000 distinct CDR3 sequences, 49% seen only once; the top ten take roughly 2.1%. The sequencing sample was made of blood. The receptors originated from a woman in her thirties or forties in good health.

A remark on this clonotype: A junction boundary mismatches the germline segment, possibly from a read error. The chain uses TRBV7-2 and TRBJ2-1; 8 positions agree with TRBD1. This CDR3 has 16 amino acids. The germline CDR1 and CDR2 sequences are SGHTA and FQGNSA. CDR3 nucleotide sequence: TGTGCCAGTAGCTTCCTCTCCAGGCAGGGGGCGGGAGAGCAGTTCTTC. Protein: CASSFLSRQGAGEQFF.

The rearrangement uses TRBV5-5 and TRBJ2-1, with 14 nucleotides matching TRBD2. Germline trimming cut 6 bases from V and 0 bases from J; bases unmatched to any gene: 14. The CDR3 is 20 residues long. Germline lookup yields CDR1 SGHKS and CDR2 YYEKEE (reference sequence). CDR3 region: CASNFAPGTSGGSSYNEQFF. CDR3 nucleotide sequence: TGTGCCAGCAACTTTGCACCCGGGACTAGCGGGGGTAGCTCCTACAATGAGCAGTTCTTC.

This clonotype was seen once. The V and J genes are TRBV6-2 or TRBV6-3 and TRBJ2-7, with TRBD2 identical over 7 bases. This CDR3 is 15 amino acids long. V lost 7 bases, J lost 0 bases, and 9 bases stayed unmatched. Per the germline V gene, CDR1 is MNHEY and CDR2 is SVGEGT. DNA of the CDR3: TGTGCCAGCACTCTACGGGGGGTCGACTCCTACGAGCAGTACTTC. The encoded protein is CASTLRGVDSYEQYF.

This chain's CDR3 is CASSQGDSLYGYTF. The CDR3, as DNA: TGTGCCAGCAGCCAAGGGGACAGCCTCTATGGCTACACCTTC. The chain uses TRBV4-2 and TRBJ1-2, with 7 bases matching TRBD1. The junction had 3 bases not matched to a gene; V was cut back by 1 base and J by 4 bases. This CDR3 contains 14 residues. Per the germline V gene, CDR1 is LGHNA and CDR2 is YNFKEQ.

The table lists this clonotype with a few counts. The J gene is TRBJ2-1, the V gene TRBV7-9; 10 positions match TRBD1. CDR1 and CDR2 from the germline V gene are SEHNR and FQNEAQ (reference sequence). Unmatched junction bases numbered 8, after V lost 3 bases and J lost 9 bases. CDR3 length: 15 residues. CDR3 in DNA: TGTGCCAGCAGCTTCGGGGACAGGGGTGTTGGTGAGCAGTTCTTC. Protein product: CASSFGDRGVGEQFF.

This clonotype was counted many times. The rearrangement joins TRBV7-2 to TRBJ2-7, with D tentatively TRBD2 (6 bases). The germline V and J ends were trimmed by 5 bases and 2 bases, with 13 bases remaining between them. CDR3 length equals 14 residues. In germline, CDR1 is SGHTA, CDR2 FQGNSA. The CDR3 loop is CASSPGTSAYEQYF. The CDR3 DNA reads TGTGCCAGCAGCCCCGGGACTTCGGCCTACGAGCAGTACTTC.

The chain joins TRBV4-2 to TRBJ2-7; 9 bases are shared with TRBD2. V shed 0 bases, J shed 2 bases, and the junction held 8 bases outside the gene matches. CDR1 and CDR2 (germline): LGHNA, YNFKEQ. The length of the CDR3 is 17 residues. The CDR3 reads CASSQESLAGQPYEQYF. CDR3 bases: TGTGCCAGCAGCCAAGAGAGCCTAGCGGGGCAACCCTACGAGCAGTACTTC.

V and J are TRBV14 and TRBJ2-6; D tentatively reads TRBD1 or TRBD2 (6 bases each). The CDR3 has 18 residues. V was shortened by 1 base and J by 0 bases, with 13 bases between the two germline ends. From germline, CDR1 is SGHDN and CDR2 FVKESK. CDR3 nucleotide sequence: TGTGCCAGCAGCCAAGGGGGGGCGCGATTCTCTGGGGCCAACGTCCTGACTTTC. As protein: CASSQGGARFSGANVLTF.

The V call is TRBV28, the J call TRBJ2-4; 8 bases agree with TRBD1. CDR1 is MDHEN and CDR2 is SYDVKM in the germline V gene. The length of the CDR3 is 17 residues. The trim removed 4 bases at V and 0 bases at J, leaving 8 bases unmatched. The CDR3 region has the DNA TGTGCCAGCAGTTCGGGGACAGGAAGGCTAGCCAAAAACATTCAGTACTTC. This encodes CASSSGTGRLAKNIQYF.

The CDR3 spells CASSQRTGINSEAFF. The CDR3 DNA sequence: TGTGCCAGCAGCCAACGGACAGGAATTAACTCTGAAGCTTTCTTT. The chain couples TRBV7-8 to TRBJ1-1; the match to TRBD1 covers 7 bases. V shed 5 bases, J shed 6 bases, and the junction held 12 bases outside the gene matches. Germline V lookup: CDR1 SGHVS, CDR2 FQNEAQ. The CDR3 loop spans 15 amino acids. Combining the CDR3 with reference TRBV7-8 and TRBJ1-1 gives the whole variable domain GAGVSQSPRYKVAKRGQDVALRCDPISGHVSLFWYQQALGQGPEFLTYFQNEAQLDKSGLPSDRFFAERPEGSVSTLKIQRTQQEDSAVYLCASSQRTGINSEAFFGQGTRLTVV.

This clonotype has just a few counts. V is TRBV11-2 and J is TRBJ2-1; unclear D gene. Trimming removed 0 bases from V and 7 bases from J, with 19 bases in between. The CDR3 is 17 amino acids. Germline V gene sequence: CDR1 SGHAT, CDR2 FQNNGV. CDR3 region: CASSLEPSGGPLNEQFF. CDR3 bases: TGTGCCAGCAGCTTAGAGCCTTCTGGCGGACCTTTAAATGAGCAGTTCTTC.

V is TRBV5-1 and J is TRBJ1-1; unclear D gene. Deletions cut 0 bases from V and 1 base from J, with 13 bases between. CDR1 and CDR2 (germline): SGHRS, YFSETQ. The CDR3 consists of 16 residues. CDR3 amino acids: CASSLAVVGGNTEAFF. CDR3 coding DNA: TGCGCCAGCAGCTTGGCCGTGGTGGGAGGGAACACTGAAGCTTTCTTT.

The rearrangement joins TRBV14 to TRBJ1-1, with D tentatively TRBD1 (6 bases). The germline gives CDR1 SGHDN, CDR2 FVKESK. CDR3 length: 15 residues. The V gene lost 4 bases and the J gene lost 0 bases, with 12 bases spanning the gap. CDR3 residues: CASSLLGGLNTEAFF. DNA for the CDR3: TGTGCCAGCAGCCTCTTAGGGGGACTGAACACTGAAGCTTTCTTT.

A note on this clonotype: The junction shows a germline mismatch at one end, possibly a read error. V gene TRBV28 combines with J gene TRBJ1-1, with D hard to call. Looked up from germline, CDR1 is MDHEN and CDR2 is SYDVKM. The CDR3 consists of 13 residues. As DNA, the CDR3 is TGTGCCAGCACCTATGGGCGGAACACTGGAGCTTTCTTT. This gives the protein CASTYGRNTGAFF. Drawing the rest from reference TRBV28 and TRBJ1-1, the complete variable domain is DVKVTQSSRYLVKRTGEKVFLECVQDMDHENMFWYRQDPGLGLRLIYFSYDVKMKEKGDIPEGYSVSREKKERFSLILESASTNQTSMYLCASTYGRNTGAFFGQGTRLTVV.

As concerns this clonotype: One end of the junction is discordant with germline, which a read error may explain. The chain joins TRBV20-1 to TRBJ2-1; TRBD2 aligns across 7 bases. This CDR3 region has 15 residues. Germline CDR1 and CDR2: DFQATT and SNEGSKA (reference sequence). The CDR3: CRARLASGVYNEQFF. The DNA for the CDR3 is TGCCGTGCTAGACTAGCTTCGGGGGTATACAATGAGCAGTTCTTC.

This rearrangement joins TRBV20-1 to TRBJ1-1, with D possibly matching TRBD1 (5 bases). This CDR3 region has 14 residues. V dropped 6 bases and J dropped 7 bases, with 21 bases sitting between them. The V gene's germline CDR1 is DFQATT and CDR2 SNEGSKA (reference sequence). CDR3 sequence reads: CSAPPAGIQGEAFF. The CDR3 region has the DNA TGCAGTGCCCCACCCGCAGGGATTCAGGGTGAAGCTTTCTTT.

The chain links TRBV28 to TRBJ2-1; tentatively, D is TRBD1 or TRBD2 (5 bases each). V was trimmed by 1 base and J by 5 bases, leaving 15 bases between them. Germline values: CDR1 MDHEN, CDR2 SYDVKM. CDR3 length: 16 residues. The CDR3 DNA follows: TGTGCCAGCAGTTTATCGGGGCTGGTCGCCGACAATGAGCAGTTCTTC. Translating gives CASSLSGLVADNEQFF.

The sample holds a few counts of this clonotype. The chain uses TRBV20-1 and TRBJ2-1; D is undetermined. CDR3 length: 12 residues. The germline gives CDR1 DFQATT, CDR2 SNEGSKA (reference sequence). V lost 0 bases to trimming and J lost 7 bases, with 7 bases between them. The CDR3 loop is CSAREFGNEQFF. The DNA of the CDR3 is TGCAGTGCTAGAGAGTTCGGGAATGAGCAGTTCTTC.

This clonotype was found once. The chain uses TRBV5-1 and TRBJ2-1, with 9 bases that match TRBD1. CDR3 length: 15 residues. Germline V lookup: CDR1 SGHRS, CDR2 YFSETQ. The V gene end was trimmed by 0 bases and the J gene end by 7 bases; junction bases not matched to a gene: 5. CDR3 in amino acids: CASSLDRGRLNEQFF. The CDR3 DNA sequence: TGCGCCAGCAGCTTGGACAGGGGGCGTCTGAATGAGCAGTTCTTC.

The chain employs TRBV28 and TRBJ2-7; possibly TRBD1 for D (6 bases). The CDR3 has 13 residues. The V end was cut by 11 bases, the J end by 0 bases, with 14 bases between. Per germline, CDR1 MDHEN and CDR2 SYDVKM. CDR3 coding DNA: TGTGCCTCTGCCGGGACATCCTCCTACGAGCAGTACTTC. Its protein product is CASAGTSSYEQYF.

The chain is built from TRBV5-1 and TRBJ2-5, with a tentative D call TRBD1 (5 bases). Between the trimmed V and J ends, which lost 4 bases and 2 bases, there was a span of 12 bases. The length of the CDR3 is 14 residues. Germline CDR1 SGHRS, CDR2 YFSETQ. This chain's CDR3 is CASSQGRRQETQYF. CDR3 bases: TGCGCCAGCAGCCAGGGTAGGCGACAAGAGACCCAGTACTTC.

This clonotype showed up just a few times. This chain uses TRBV28 with TRBJ2-1; possible D gene TRBD2, 5 bases. Germline loops: CDR1 MDHEN, CDR2 SYDVKM. CDR3 length: 15 amino acids. V was cut by 6 bases and J by 6 bases, with 18 bases left in between. Here the CDR3 DNA reads TGTGCCAGCAGGCAAGACTTCTCCGAGGGCAATGAGCAGTTCTTC. Protein: CASRQDFSEGNEQFF.

This clonotype was observed a few times. The chain uses TRBV28 and TRBJ1-5; possibly TRBD1 for D (5 bases). CDR3 length equals 14 residues. In germline, CDR1 is MDHEN, CDR2 SYDVKM. V was shortened by 7 bases and J by 1 base, with 11 bases between the two germline ends. CDR3 sequence reads: CASTTRESNQPQHF. The CDR3 nucleotides read TGTGCCAGCACTACCAGGGAAAGCAATCAGCCCCAGCATTTT.

This clonotype was seen a handful of times. V and J are TRBV24-1 and TRBJ2-1; 8 nucleotides align to TRBD2. This CDR3 comprises 16 residues. The germline V gene has CDR1 KGHDR and CDR2 SFDVKD. Unmatched junction bases numbered 9, after V lost 5 bases and J lost 4 bases. As DNA, the CDR3 is TGTGCCACCAGTGGTTATAGCGGGGCGTCATACAATGAGCAGTTCTTC. Translating it yields CATSGYSGASYNEQFF.

The genes are TRBV14 and TRBJ1-6; D remains ambiguous. CDR3 length: 13 amino acids. V was cut by 3 bases and J by 7 bases, with 7 bases left in between. In germline, CDR1 is SGHDN, CDR2 FVKESK. Written as DNA, the CDR3 is TGTGCCAGCAGCCACCTCGAGAATTCACCCCTCCACTTT. It codes for CASSHLENSPLHF.